These 28 T cell receptor beta chains were all obtained from the same sample, sequenced in a study of PD-1 blockade in classical Hodgkin lymphoma. Every patient was affected by relapse after autologous stem cell transplantation, while exposure to brentuximab vedotin was not uniform. Generated by immunoSEQ multiplex PCR, the TCRdb table keeps only in-frame clones and is missing some. In the table there are more than 20,000 clones, about four fifths of which are singletons. Source: peripheral blood mononuclear cells (PBMCs), taken before the second cycle of nivolumab. These receptors were collected from a human donor with classical Hodgkin lymphoma.

This chain links TRBV7-2 with TRBJ1-5; 11 bases fit TRBD1. The CDR3 totals 18 residues. CDR1 and CDR2 (germline): SGHTA, FQGNSA. Unmatched junction bases numbered 11, after V lost 5 bases and J lost 2 bases. CDR3: CASSPWDRGGMGNQPQHF. The CDR3 coding sequence is TGTGCCAGCAGCCCATGGGACAGGGGGGGAATGGGCAATCAGCCCCAGCATTTT. Full variable domain (remainder filled in from reference TRBV7-2 and TRBJ1-5): GAGVSQSPSNKVTEKGKDVELRCDPISGHTALYWYRQSLGQGLEFLIYFQGNSAPDKSGLPSDRFSAERTGGSVSTLTIQRTQQEDSAVYLCASSPWDRGGMGNQPQHFGDGTRLSIL.

V is TRBV6-4 and J is TRBJ2-1; 8 nucleotides align to TRBD2. The CDR3 has 16 residues. Trimming cost V 0 bases and J 6 bases; bases outside gene matches: 7. Germline loops: CDR1 MRHNA, CDR2 SNTAGT. The CDR3 region has the DNA TGTGCCAGCAGTGACTCGGGGCGGGAGGTTAGCAATGAGCAGTTCTTC. Its protein is CASSDSGREVSNEQFF.

The rearrangement links TRBV4-1 to TRBJ1-6, with a possible D match to TRBD1 (6 bases). The V end lost 0 bases, the J end lost 8 bases, and 14 bases lay between the germline ends. CDR3 length: 16 residues. Germline CDR1 and CDR2: MGHRA and YSYEKL. The CDR3 bases are TGCGCCAGCAGCCAAGATGTTACAGGGAATTATTCACCCCTCCACTTT. Amino acid sequence: CASSQDVTGNYSPLHF.

The table lists this clone with a count of one. The CDR3: CASSLAPDLALEQYV. The CDR3 nucleotides are TGCGCCAGCAGCTTGGCCCCTGACTTAGCACTCGAGCAGTACGTC. The chain carries TRBV5-1 and TRBJ2-7; D gene uncertain. Germline V CDR1 and CDR2: SGHRS, YFSETQ. The CDR3 consists of 15 residues. Trimming left V 0 bases short and J 6 bases short, with 16 bases between.

The chain joins TRBV5-1 to TRBJ2-5; D not resolved. This CDR3 region has 14 residues. Germline V CDR1 and CDR2: SGHRS, YFSETQ. Trimming pared 3 bases from V and 1 base from J, leaving 10 bases between. Written as DNA, the CDR3 is TGCGCCAGCAGCTCGACCATTTCCCAAGAGACCCAGTACTTC. It codes for CASSSTISQETQYF.

CDR3 DNA sequence: TGCAGCGTCCGATCAAGGGGAAACACCATATATTTT. Its translation: CSVRSRGNTIYF. V is TRBV29-1 and J is TRBJ1-3; no reliable D call. This CDR3 spans 12 amino acids. The germline V gene has CDR1 SQVTM and CDR2 ANQGSEA. V lost 6 bases and J lost 4, with 10 bases in between.

The chain employs TRBV5-5 and TRBJ2-7, with 15 nucleotides matching TRBD2. Germline CDR1 and CDR2: SGHKS and YYEKEE (reference sequence). There are 16 residues in the CDR3. With V trimmed by 2 bases and J by 7 bases, 7 bases remained unmatched. CDR3 sequence (DNA): TGTGCCAGCAGCTTAGCAGGACTAGCGGGAGGGCGAGAGCAGTACTTC. Translating gives CASSLAGLAGGREQYF.

Concerning this clone itself: Other DNA sequences in this specimen translate into the identical CDR3. V usage is TRBV10-3 and J usage is TRBJ1-5; D is ambiguous. The CDR3 loop spans 15 amino acids. Germline values: CDR1 ENHRY, CDR2 SYGVKD. The germline V and J ends were trimmed by 0 bases and 1 base, with 7 bases remaining between them. The CDR3 DNA is TGTGCCATCAGTGAGTCGGGAGACAGCAATCAGCCCCAGCATTTT. It encodes CAISESGDSNQPQHF.

V is TRBV10-1 and J is TRBJ2-1; D could derive from TRBD1 or TRBD2 (5 bases each). The CDR3 is made up of 13 amino acids. Trimming stripped 6 bases from V and 9 bases from J, with 15 bases between. Per germline, CDR1 WNHNN and CDR2 SYGVQD (reference sequence). CDR3 region: CASRPTERGEQFF. The CDR3 nucleotides are TGCGCCAGCAGGCCGACTGAGAGGGGTGAGCAGTTCTTC.

V gene TRBV7-6 combines with J gene TRBJ2-3, with D possibly matching TRBD2 (6 bases). Trimming pared 0 bases from V and 2 bases from J, leaving 9 bases between. In germline, CDR1 is SGHVS, CDR2 FNYEAQ. The CDR3 extends over 15 amino acids. The CDR3 coding sequence is TGTGCCAGCAGCTTAGCAGGAGGGCCCACAGATACGCAGTATTTT. Encoded protein: CASSLAGGPTDTQYF.

The rearrangement joins TRBV4-1 to TRBJ2-3; D is perhaps TRBD1 or TRBD2 (5 bases each). The CDR3 contains 14 residues. Trimming cost V 5 bases and J 4 bases, with 13 bases left between them. Germline V gene sequence: CDR1 MGHRA, CDR2 YSYEKL. The CDR3 nucleotides are TGCGCCAGCAGCTTCTCCGGGACGGCAGATACGCAGTATTTT. Translated: CASSFSGTADTQYF.

V gene TRBV7-2 combines with J gene TRBJ2-3; D may be TRBD2 (6 bases). Trimming shortened V by 4 bases and J by 2 bases, and 22 bases separated the two germline ends. The CDR3 runs 18 residues. The germline gives CDR1 SGHTA, CDR2 FQGNSA. The CDR3 region has the DNA TGTGCCAGCAGCTCCCCGGGCGGGGCCGCGCGTACCACAGATACGCAGTATTTT. Protein: CASSSPGGAARTTDTQYF. The variable domain in full, with the rest retrieved from reference TRBV7-2 and TRBJ2-3, is GAGVSQSPSNKVTEKGKDVELRCDPISGHTALYWYRQSLGQGLEFLIYFQGNSAPDKSGLPSDRFSAERTGGSVSTLTIQRTQQEDSAVYLCASSSPGGAARTTDTQYFGPGTRLTVL.

The genes are TRBV20-1 and TRBJ1-2, with 7 nucleotides matching TRBD1. V lost 3 bases and J lost 14; bases outside the gene matches: 9. The CDR3 is made up of 11 amino acids. Germline V gene lookup returns CDR1 DFQATT and CDR2 SNEGSKA (reference sequence). The CDR3 is CSARATGVGTF. The CDR3 region has the DNA TGCAGTGCTAGGGCCACAGGGGTGGGGACCTTC.

The chain joins TRBV7-2 to TRBJ2-3; no reliable D call. The CDR3 has 15 residues. Looked up from germline, CDR1 is SGHTA and CDR2 is FQGNSA. With 1 base removed from V and 6 bases from J, the gap between germline ends came to 14 bases. The CDR3 nucleotides read TGTGCCAGCAGCTTAGGTGGCCGCAGCATGGATACGCAGTATTTT. Amino acid sequence: CASSLGGRSMDTQYF.

The chain has TRBV21-1 and TRBJ1-4; the D call of TRBD1 is as the table states it, not checked on the DNA. TRBV21-1 is described as a pseudogene. The CDR3 contains 18 residues. The DNA for the CDR3 is TGTGCCAGCAGCAAACCCTGGGACAGGGAAGGCGCGGATGAAAAACTGTTTTTT. It codes for CASSKPWDREGADEKLFF.

The rearrangement links TRBV7-2 to TRBJ2-5; tentative D call: TRBD1 (5 bases). CDR3 length: 14 amino acids. CDR1 and CDR2 (germline): SGHTA, FQGNSA. V lost 6 bases and J lost 3, with 14 bases in between. CDR3 sequence: CASSQTGEKETQYF. CDR3 nucleotide sequence: TGTGCCAGCAGTCAAACAGGAGAAAAAGAGACCCAGTACTTC.

The V and J genes are TRBV6-1 and TRBJ1-5, with D unclear. Trimming removed 5 bases at V and 7 bases at J, with 12 bases between. From germline, CDR1 is MNHNS and CDR2 SASEGT. The CDR3 has 13 amino acids. CDR3 bases: TGTGCCAGCAGTTCGTGGGATGGCCAGCCCCAGCATTTT. Amino acid sequence: CASSSWDGQPQHF.

Note on this clone: The junction departs from the called germline gene at one end, perhaps through a read error. This chain joins TRBV5-5 and TRBJ2-7; a possible D gene is TRBD2 (6 bases). The CDR3 loop spans 15 amino acids. Germline V CDR1 and CDR2: SGHKS, YYEKEE (reference sequence). Here the CDR3 DNA reads TGCGCCAGCAGCCAAGACGTCACTAGCCCTATCGAGCAGTACTTC. Residues: CASSQDVTSPIEQYF.

The count of this clone is one. The CDR3: CAISRQGPAGSSPLHF. For the CDR3, the DNA is TGTGCCATCAGCCGACAGGGGCCCGCCGGTAGTTCACCCCTCCACTTT. The chain joins TRBV10-3 to TRBJ1-6; the match to TRBD1 covers 8 bases. V lost 6 bases to trimming and J lost 9 bases; unmatched junction nucleotides: 13. The CDR3 covers 16 residues. Germline loops: CDR1 ENHRY, CDR2 SYGVKD.

The chain combines TRBV4-3 with TRBJ1-4; maybe TRBD1 (5 bases). Looked up from germline, CDR1 is LGHNA and CDR2 is YSLEER. V shed 4 bases and J shed 8 bases, with 17 bases lying between them. The length of the CDR3 is 15 residues. CDR3 in amino acids: CASSRGTGQGEKLFF. For the CDR3, the DNA is TGCGCCAGCAGCCGAGGGACGGGCCAAGGGGAAAAACTGTTTTTT.

The chain has TRBV18 and TRBJ2-1; TRBD1 aligns across 9 bases. The CDR3 length is 14 residues. Trimming at V came to 5 bases and at J to 9 bases, leaving 8 bases not matched to a gene. Germline CDR1 KGHSH, CDR2 LQKENI. The CDR3 DNA sequence: TGTGCCAGCTCATCGGGACAGGGATCGTTTGAGCAGTTCTTC. It encodes CASSSGQGSFEQFF.

This clone came up once. Written as DNA, the CDR3 is TGTGCCAGCAGTGAATCCCAAGCACCAGGAGGTCCCGGCAATGAGCAGTTCTTC. This codes for CASSESQAPGGPGNEQFF. V is TRBV25-1 and J is TRBJ2-1; the D gene is possibly TRBD2 (5 bases). Germline V gene data show CDR1 as MGHDK and CDR2 as SYGVNS. The CDR3 has 18 residues. Trimming stripped 1 base from V and 6 bases from J, with 22 bases between.

This rearrangement joins TRBV7-2 to TRBJ1-3; the D gene is possibly TRBD1 (5 bases). Between the trimmed V and J ends, which lost 1 base and 1 base, there was a span of 5 bases. Germline values: CDR1 SGHTA, CDR2 FQGNSA. This CDR3 has 14 amino acids. CDR3 nucleotides: TGTGCCAGCAGCTTAGGGGGGTCTGGAAACACCATATATTTT. Translation gives CASSLGGSGNTIYF. Full variable domain (rest looked up from reference TRBV7-2 and TRBJ1-3): GAGVSQSPSNKVTEKGKDVELRCDPISGHTALYWYRQSLGQGLEFLIYFQGNSAPDKSGLPSDRFSAERTGGSVSTLTIQRTQQEDSAVYLCASSLGGSGNTIYFGEGSWLTVV.

The chain carries TRBV5-4 and TRBJ2-7, with 12 nucleotides matching TRBD2. This CDR3 comprises 18 residues. Germline CDR1 is SGHNT and CDR2 is YYREEE (reference sequence). Trimming removed 2 bases from V and 0 bases from J; junction bases left unmatched: 9. The CDR3 DNA follows: TGTGCCAGCAGCTTTACCGGGACTAGCGGGTCAAGCTCCTACGAGCAGTACGTC. This encodes CASSFTGTSGSSSYEQYV.

The chain links TRBV5-8 to TRBJ1-6; TRBD1 might be the D (5 bases). Deletions cut 4 bases from V and 6 bases from J, with 14 bases between. Germline V gives CDR1 SGHTS, CDR2 YDEGEE. CDR3 length: 15 residues. This CDR3 is CASSPQGLFNSPLHF. The DNA of the CDR3 is TGTGCCAGCAGCCCCCAGGGACTGTTTAATTCACCCCTCCACTTT.

The chain has TRBV6-5 and TRBJ2-5, with D possibly matching TRBD2 (7 bases). The CDR3 contains 14 residues. Germline CDR1 reads MNHEY; CDR2 reads SVGAGI. V was trimmed by 8 bases and J by 4 bases, leaving 17 bases between them. The DNA for the CDR3 is TGTGCCAGCTCCACTGGGGGGGGGCCAGAGACCCAGTACTTC. Translating gives CASSTGGGPETQYF.

The chain employs TRBV19 and TRBJ1-2; D gene unclear. Germline lookup yields CDR1 LNHDA and CDR2 SQIVND (reference sequence). The CDR3 runs to 14 residues. Trimming removed 3 bases from V and 1 base from J, with 9 bases in between. The CDR3 sequence is CASSITEINYGYTF. The DNA of the CDR3 is TGTGCCAGTAGTATCACGGAGATTAACTATGGCTACACCTTC. Based on the CDR3 plus reference TRBV19 and TRBJ1-2, the full variable domain is DGGITQSPKYLFRKEGQNVTLSCEQNLNHDAMYWYRQDPGQGLRLIYYSQIVNDFQKGDIAEGYSVSREKKESFPLTVTSAQKNPTAFYLCASSITEINYGYTFGSGTRLTVV.

A word on this clone: The sample contains more than one DNA sequence encoding this CDR3. The chain is built from TRBV7-9 and TRBJ2-1; D is undetermined. The V gene lost 2 bases and the J gene lost 0 bases, with 8 bases spanning the gap. CDR3 length equals 15 residues. Germline-derived CDR1 and CDR2 are SEHNR and FQNEAQ (reference sequence). The DNA of the CDR3 is TGTGCCAGCAGCTTATCGGAGAGCTCCTACAATGAGCAGTTCTTC. This sequence encodes CASSLSESSYNEQFF.